Sequencing of this T cell receptor (beta chain) was carried out in a study of shared clonotypes between healthy human individuals. About the study: The people who gave samples were a couple of women and three men aged 18 to 49.

Overall study results and limits: Generation probability values for non-shared clonotypes were lower than those for clonotypes shared by all four donors.

Points on this clone: Its target is unknown.

CDR3 length: 13 amino acids. CDR1 is SGHAT and CDR2 is FQNNGV in the germline V gene. V lost 6 bases to trimming and J lost 8 bases; unmatched junction nucleotides: 8. Produced via immunoSEQ multiplex PCR; TCRdb's table is partial and in-frame only. The data show more than 550,000 clones, around 70% seen once. Healthy adults negative for HIV, lacking recent acute infections or vaccinations, served as donors. A CD45RA-negative memory subset and a CD45RA+ naive subset were separated from the CD4+ cells. The receptor was derived from a woman aged 30 to 39 in good health. V usage is TRBV11-2 and J usage is TRBJ1-2; 8 bases agree with TRBD1. Material for sequencing was memory CD4+ T cells sorted from blood. The subset was: CD45RA-negative fraction. This CDR3 is CASSSDRVEGYTF. CDR3 DNA: TGTGCCAGCAGTTCGGACAGGGTCGAGGGCTACACCTTC.